The 20 T cell receptor beta chains below come from one sample, sequenced in a study of T cells in Graves' hyperthyroidism and ophthalmopathy. From RNA transcripts, TCR beta CDR3 regions were amplified. An initial round of RT-PCR targeting the TCR CDR3 relied on the HTBI primer set. Each CDR3 protein is one row after TCRdb ran MiXCR on the multiplex PCR reads. Of about 640,000 distinct CDR3 sequences detected, around 21% appear once; the ten largest clones hold 34%. The sequenced sample consisted of blood. These receptors all stem from a man aged 30 to 45 with Graves' ophthalmopathy.

This clonotype was recorded many times. The V call is TRBV12-3 or TRBV12-4, the J call TRBJ1-3; TRBD1 matches 9 bases. V dropped 6 bases and J dropped 0; count of bases not matched to a gene: 15. This CDR3 is 19 amino acids long. CDR3 sequence (DNA): TGTGCCAGCAGCCGACGGGAGGACAGGGGCTCCAGCTCTGGAAACACCATATATTTT. It translates to CASSRREDRGSSSGNTIYF.

V is TRBV7-9 and J is TRBJ2-3; TRBD2 is a possible D gene (5 bases). V was clipped by 10 bases and J by 0 bases, with 20 bases between them. This CDR3 contains 16 residues. The germline V gene encodes CDR1 SEHNR and CDR2 FQNEAQ (reference sequence). This CDR3 reads CATGSSSGFSTDTQYF. The CDR3 DNA is TGTGCCACCGGCTCGAGCAGCGGCTTTAGCACAGATACGCAGTATTTT. The entire variable domain, with the rest obtained from reference TRBV7-9 and TRBJ2-3, is as follows: DTGVSQNPRHKITKRGQNVTFRCDPISEHNRLYWYRQTLGQGPEFLTYFQNEAQLEKSRLLSDRFSAERPKGSFSTLEIQRTEQGDSAMYLCATGSSSGFSTDTQYFGPGTRLTVL.

The chain uses TRBV6-2 or TRBV6-3 and TRBJ2-3; TRBD2 aligns across 9 bases. The V gene's germline CDR1 is MNHEY and CDR2 SVGEGT. After removal of 2 bases from V and 2 bases from J, the junction contained 8 bases not matched to a gene. The CDR3 runs to 17 residues. The CDR3: CASSYRTTSGHTDTQYF. The CDR3 DNA reads as TGTGCCAGCAGTTACAGAACGACTAGCGGCCACACAGATACGCAGTATTTT.

There are a few counts of this clonotype. The chain joins TRBV12-3 or TRBV12-4 to TRBJ1-5; D may be TRBD1 (6 bases). V was shortened by 4 bases and J by 4 bases, with 8 bases between the two germline ends. The CDR3 is 13 amino acids. For the CDR3, the DNA is TGTGCCAGCAGTTACAGGGTGAATCAGCCCCAGCATTTT. Translating gives CASSYRVNQPQHF.

The genes are TRBV2 and TRBJ1-4; TRBD1 matches 7 bases. The germline V gene encodes CDR1 SNHLY and CDR2 FYNNEI. This CDR3 has 14 amino acids. The junction had 8 bases not matched to a gene; V was cut back by 5 bases and J by 8 bases. The DNA of the CDR3 is TGTGCCAGCAGTTACAGGGGCGCCGGGGAAAAACTGTTTTTT. Translating it yields CASSYRGAGEKLFF.

Ten or more counts support this clonotype. V gene TRBV5-1 combines with J gene TRBJ2-1; unclear D gene. From germline, CDR1 is SGHRS and CDR2 YFSETQ. V was cut by 4 bases and J by 3 bases, with 14 bases left in between. The CDR3 loop spans 15 amino acids. CDR3 coding DNA: TGCGCCAGCAGCCCCGCTCAAGGTTACTACAATGAGCAGTTCTTC. Translating gives CASSPAQGYYNEQFF.

V gene TRBV2 combines with J gene TRBJ2-1, with 12 bases fitting TRBD2. The CDR3 is 13 amino acids. With 8 bases clipped from V and 9 bases from J, the junction kept 5 bases outside the gene matches. Germline values: CDR1 SNHLY, CDR2 FYNNEI. The CDR3 sequence is CASHGLAGTEQFF. For the CDR3, the DNA is TGTGCCAGCCACGGACTAGCGGGAACTGAGCAGTTCTTC.

This clonotype was recorded at least ten times. J is TRBJ2-1 and V is TRBV18; D gene uncertain. The CDR3 contains 15 residues. V lost 2 bases, J lost 3 bases, and 11 bases lay in between. Germline V gene data show CDR1 as KGHSH and CDR2 as LQKENI. The CDR3 DNA follows: TGTGCCAGCTCACCAGGGGTAAGCTTCTACAATGAGCAGTTCTTC. It yields the protein CASSPGVSFYNEQFF.

This clonotype was seen only a few times. J is TRBJ2-5 and V is TRBV6-2 or TRBV6-3, with no clear D. V was clipped by 6 bases and J by 1 base, with 15 bases between them. From germline, CDR1 is MNHEY and CDR2 SVGEGT. This CDR3 has 15 amino acids. The CDR3 coding sequence is TGTGCCAGCAGACCCGGCGAGACTTTCCAAGAGACCCAGTACTTC. Translated: CASRPGETFQETQYF.

J is TRBJ2-2 and V is TRBV5-1; a weak D match, TRBD1 (6 bases). Germline CDR1 is SGHRS and CDR2 is YFSETQ. The length of the CDR3 is 16 residues. Deletions cut 3 bases from V and 3 bases from J, with 15 bases between. The CDR3 region has the DNA TGCGCCAGCAGCTCCCGGACAGCAAAGGACACCGGGGAGCTGTTTTTT. The encoded protein is CASSSRTAKDTGELFF.

This clonotype has just a few counts. This chain uses TRBV29-1 with TRBJ2-5; 12 bases line up with TRBD2. CDR3 length: 15 residues. Germline loops: CDR1 SQVTM, CDR2 ANQGSEA. The ends lost 6 bases at V and 5 bases at J; junction bases unmatched: 10. The CDR3 is CSVARRLAGEETQYF. The CDR3 DNA reads TGCAGCGTCGCCCGAAGACTAGCGGGAGAGGAGACCCAGTACTTC.

This clonotype was observed a few times. The rearrangement joins TRBV7-2 to TRBJ2-7; 7 bases match TRBD2. The CDR3 spans 14 residues. CDR1 SGHTA and CDR2 FQGNSA come from the germline V gene. J gave up 6 bases and V 4 bases, and 9 bases lay outside the gene matches. CDR3 nucleotides: TGTGCCAGCAGCTACTTAAGCGGGATGGGCGAGCAGTACTTC. It is translated as CASSYLSGMGEQYF.

At least ten counts were recorded for this clonotype. The CDR3 bases are TGTGCCAGCAGCGTAGGACTAGCGGACGTCTACAATGAGCAGTTCTTC. Its translation: CASSVGLADVYNEQFF. The chain uses TRBV2 and TRBJ2-1; 10 bases map to TRBD2. J was trimmed by 3 bases and V by 6 bases; bases with no gene match: 8. The V gene's germline CDR1 is SNHLY and CDR2 FYNNEI. The length of the CDR3 is 16 residues.

This clonotype was seen repeatedly, ten times or more. The V gene is TRBV7-3, the J gene TRBJ1-1; TRBD1 matches 8 bases. CDR1 is SGHTA, CDR2 FQGTGA, per germline. The CDR3 is made up of 13 amino acids. Unmatched junction bases numbered 3, after V lost 3 bases and J lost 6 bases. CDR3 sequence: CASSLLQGAEAFF. Here the CDR3 DNA reads TGTGCCAGCAGCTTGCTACAGGGGGCTGAAGCTTTCTTT. The whole variable domain, remainder taken from reference TRBV7-3 and TRBJ1-1, is GAGVSQTPSNKVTEKGKYVELRCDPISGHTALYWYRQSLGQGPEFLIYFQGTGAADDSGLPNDRFFAVRPEGSVSTLKIQRTERGDSAVYLCASSLLQGAEAFFGQGTRLTVV.

This clonotype turned up a few times. A read error may produce the germline difference seen at one junction end. The chain links TRBV7-7 to TRBJ2-1, with a tentative D call TRBD2 (5 bases). The CDR3 runs 13 residues. Germline CDR1 reads SSHAT; CDR2 reads FNYEAQ (reference sequence). This CDR3 reads CASSLLGVDEQFF. DNA of the CDR3: TGTGCTAGCAGCTTACTAGGAGTCGATGAGCAGTTCTTC.

The gene calls are TRBV20-1 and TRBJ2-1; TRBD2 is a possible D gene (6 bases). CDR3 length equals 15 residues. The V end lost 3 bases, the J end lost 0 bases, and 12 bases lay between the germline ends. Germline V gene lookup returns CDR1 DFQATT and CDR2 SNEGSKA (reference sequence). The DNA for the CDR3 is TGCAGTGCTAGTAGCGGATACGACTCCTACAATGAGCAGTTCTTC. This encodes CSASSGYDSYNEQFF.

This clonotype has a count of ten or more. The chain links TRBV6-2 or TRBV6-3 to TRBJ2-3; TRBD2 matches at 9 bases. Germline CDR1 MNHEY, CDR2 SVGEGT. J was trimmed by 4 bases and V by 0 bases; bases with no gene match: 8. This CDR3 is 17 amino acids long. The chain's CDR3 is CASSYSPGTSIADTQYF. Here the CDR3 DNA reads TGTGCCAGCAGTTACTCACCCGGGACTAGCATCGCAGATACGCAGTATTTT.

The table lists this clonotype with a few counts. V gene TRBV30 combines with J gene TRBJ1-2; D is unclear. The ends were cut back, 0 bases at V and 3 bases at J, with 17 bases in the middle. The germline V gene encodes CDR1 GTSNPN and CDR2 SVGIG (reference sequence). This CDR3 is built from 16 residues. CDR3 nucleotide sequence: TGTGCCTGGAGTGTCCGGTCAGAGTTCGTTGACTATGGCTACACCTTC. Its translation is CAWSVRSEFVDYGYTF.

The CDR3 DNA follows: TGTGCCTGGACTAACGCTAGGACTAGCCCGAGCCCCCACAATGAGCAGTTCTTC. Protein: CAWTNARTSPSPHNEQFF. The chain couples TRBV30 to TRBJ2-1; TRBD2 matches at 8 bases. Trimming took 4 bases from V and 5 from J; bases not matched to a gene: 19. Germline loops: CDR1 GTSNPN, CDR2 SVGIG (reference sequence). The length of the CDR3 is 18 residues.

This clonotype appeared a few times. V is TRBV7-2 and J is TRBJ2-3; weak D call: TRBD2 (5 bases). Trimming took off 5 bases at V and 7 bases at J, with 10 bases between the two ends. Looked up from germline, CDR1 is SGHTA and CDR2 is FQGNSA. The CDR3 covers 12 residues. The CDR3, as DNA: TGTGCCAGCAGCGACTATCGGTATACGCAGTATTTT. Protein product: CASSDYRYTQYF.